The 4 T cell receptor beta chains listed next were all sequenced from one sample in a study of T cells after posttransplantation cyclophosphamide. Using immunoSEQ multiplex PCR, the repertoire was profiled, and TCRdb retains in-frame clones only, with some absent. The sample includes some 46,000 clones, none of them occurring once. Material for sequencing was PBMCs. The receptors derive from a man aged 40-50 years in good health, CMV-negative, and a related stem cell transplant donor.

This clone was seen repeatedly, ten times or more. The chain employs TRBV19 and TRBJ2-1; 10 positions agree with TRBD1. Germline V lookup: CDR1 LNHDA, CDR2 SQIVND (reference sequence). This CDR3 region has 18 residues. The ends lost 6 bases at V and 7 bases at J; junction bases unmatched: 18. The CDR3 reads CASRSRDRGVSGANEQFF. CDR3 sequence (DNA): TGTGCCAGTAGAAGCCGGGACAGGGGTGTCTCGGGGGCAAATGAGCAGTTCTTC.

This clone appeared many times. The V gene is TRBV5-6, the J gene TRBJ2-1; 13 bases match TRBD2. V shed 4 bases and J 9 bases; nucleotides not matched to a gene: 10. Germline CDR1 SGHDT, CDR2 YYEEEE. The CDR3 runs 16 residues. This CDR3 is CASSLRTSGSLGEQFF. For the CDR3, the DNA is TGTGCCAGCAGCCTTCGGACTAGCGGGAGTTTGGGTGAGCAGTTCTTC.

The rearrangement links TRBV7-6 to TRBJ2-5, with D tentatively TRBD2 (6 bases). Trimming took 6 bases from V and 4 from J, leaving 9 bases between them. Germline-derived CDR1 and CDR2 are SGHVS and FNYEAQ. The CDR3 length is 12 residues. In DNA form, the CDR3 reads TGTGCCAGCAGTCGGGGGATAGAGACCCAGTACTTC. Amino acids: CASSRGIETQYF.

The J gene is TRBJ2-5, the V gene TRBV9; D possibly corresponds to TRBD1 (6 bases). In germline, CDR1 is SGDLS, CDR2 YYNGEE. V was shortened by 3 bases and J by 2 bases, with 11 bases between the two germline ends. The CDR3 sequence is 14 residues long. CDR3 amino acids: CASSGRDNQETQYF. DNA of the CDR3: TGTGCCAGCAGCGGCCGGGACAATCAAGAGACCCAGTACTTC.